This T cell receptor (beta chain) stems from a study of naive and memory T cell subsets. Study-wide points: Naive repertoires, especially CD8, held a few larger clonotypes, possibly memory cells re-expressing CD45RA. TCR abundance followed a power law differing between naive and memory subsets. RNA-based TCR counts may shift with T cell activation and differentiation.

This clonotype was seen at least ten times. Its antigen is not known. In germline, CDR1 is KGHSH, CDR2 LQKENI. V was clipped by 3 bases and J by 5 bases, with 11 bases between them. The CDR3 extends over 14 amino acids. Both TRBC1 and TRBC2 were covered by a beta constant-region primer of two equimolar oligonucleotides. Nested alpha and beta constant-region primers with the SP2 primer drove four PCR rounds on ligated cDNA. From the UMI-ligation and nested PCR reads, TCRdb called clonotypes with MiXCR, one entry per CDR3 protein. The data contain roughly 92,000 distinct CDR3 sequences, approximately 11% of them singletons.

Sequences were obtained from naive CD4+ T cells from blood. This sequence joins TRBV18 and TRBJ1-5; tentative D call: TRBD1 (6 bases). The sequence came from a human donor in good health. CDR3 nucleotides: TGTGCCAGCTCACCGCAGAAGGGGGATCAGCCCCAGCATTTT. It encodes CASSPQKGDQPQHF.